Following are 28 T cell receptor beta chains from one sample sequenced in a study of blood T cell repertoires in COVID-19. Produced via immunoSEQ multiplex PCR; TCRdb's table is partial and in-frame only. Among around 160,000 clones listed, about 81% were seen once. What was sequenced was peripheral blood. These receptors were obtained from a man aged 60 to 75 with active or convalescent COVID-19.

The rearrangement uses TRBV7-2 and TRBJ2-2; TRBD1 agrees at 8 bases. The CDR3 is made up of 16 amino acids. The germline CDR1 and CDR2 sequences are SGHTA and FQGNSA. The ends lost 6 bases at V and 1 base at J; junction bases unmatched: 7. CDR3 coding DNA: TGTGCCAGCAGAGAACGGGGACAGGTGAACACCGGGGAGCTGTTTTTT. It encodes CASRERGQVNTGELFF.

The chain is built from TRBV29-1 and TRBJ2-1; TRBD2 might be the D (6 bases). Looked up from germline, CDR1 is SQVTM and CDR2 is ANQGSEA. CDR3 length: 13 residues. V was pared by 6 bases and J by 4 bases, with 13 bases between. CDR3 sequence: CSVGDSIYNEQFF. CDR3 in DNA: TGCAGCGTGGGGGACTCCATATACAATGAGCAGTTCTTC.

The rearrangement links TRBV19 to TRBJ2-7; D may be TRBD2 (5 bases). V was shortened by 5 bases and J by 6 bases, with 14 bases between the two germline ends. Looked up from germline, CDR1 is LNHDA and CDR2 is SQIVND (reference sequence). CDR3 size: 13 residues. The CDR3 loop is CASSSRVLGEQYF. The DNA for the CDR3 is TGTGCCAGTAGTTCGCGGGTCTTGGGCGAGCAGTACTTC. The complete variable domain, with remaining parts taken from reference TRBV19 and TRBJ2-7, reads DGGITQSPKYLFRKEGQNVTLSCEQNLNHDAMYWYRQDPGQGLRLIYYSQIVNDFQKGDIAEGYSVSREKKESFPLTVTSAQKNPTAFYLCASSSRVLGEQYFGPGTRLTVT.

The chain has TRBV28 and TRBJ2-1, with a tentative D call TRBD1 (7 bases). CDR3 length: 15 residues. Germline CDR1 is MDHEN and CDR2 is SYDVKM. Deletions cut 6 bases from V and 7 bases from J, with 19 bases between. For the CDR3, the DNA is TGTGCCAGCAGGAGGAGGGGGCGCGGAACGAATGAGCAGTTCTTC. Translated, it gives CASRRRGRGTNEQFF.

Turning to this clone: Likely a read error: the CDR3 ends without its conserved phenylalanine or tryptophan. The limits of the CDR3 on the DNA are not certain, so only TCRdb's listed CDR3 is given. J is TRBJ1-1 and V is TRBV5-1; TRBD1, the table's D call, lacks a check against the DNA. Per germline, CDR1 SGHRS and CDR2 YFSETQ. Both ends counted, the CDR3 spans 11 residues. The CDR3 sequence: CASSLALPGAI.

Comment on this clone: Germline and junction disagree at one end, which may indicate a read error. The V call is TRBV2, the J call TRBJ1-2; D ambiguous. CDR1 and CDR2 (germline): SNHLY, FYNNEI. The CDR3 extends over 12 amino acids. DNA for the CDR3: TGTGCCAGCAGTACGAATAACAATGGCTACACCTTC. Amino acid sequence: CASSTNNNGYTF.

The CDR3 DNA reads as TGTGCCAGCAGCTTGAACAGGGGGGACGAGCAGTACTTC. This gives the protein CASSLNRGDEQYF. The V call is TRBV5-6, the J call TRBJ2-7, with 8 bases aligning to TRBD1. V shed 1 base and J 5 bases; nucleotides not matched to a gene: 2. This CDR3 spans 13 amino acids. CDR1 and CDR2 from the germline V gene are SGHDT and YYEEEE. The variable domain in full, completed from reference TRBV5-6 and TRBJ2-7, reads DAGVTQSPTHLIKTRGQQVTLRCSPKSGHDTVSWYQQALGQGPQFIFQYYEEEERQRGNFPDRFSGHQFPNYSSELNVNALLLGDSALYLCASSLNRGDEQYFGPGTRLTVT.

This CDR3 is CASSSSGSGNTIYF. The CDR3, as DNA: TGTGCCAGCAGCTCCTCCGGTTCAGGAAACACCATATATTTT. V and J are TRBV6-5 and TRBJ1-3; D call uncertain. The V gene's germline CDR1 is MNHEY and CDR2 SVGAGI. V was cut by 6 bases and J by 4 bases, with 13 bases left in between. This CDR3 is built from 14 residues.

The chain employs TRBV29-1 and TRBJ2-1, with 13 bases identical to TRBD2. With 4 bases clipped from V and 4 bases from J, the junction kept 4 bases outside the gene matches. Per the germline V gene, CDR1 is SQVTM and CDR2 is ANQGSEA. The CDR3 extends over 15 amino acids. This CDR3 is CSVGGTSGTYNEQFF. The CDR3 DNA follows: TGCAGCGTTGGGGGGACTAGCGGGACTTACAATGAGCAGTTCTTC.

V usage is TRBV3-1 (or the pseudogene TRBV3-2) and J usage is TRBJ2-1; 8 bases agree with TRBD1. V shed 1 base and J 9 bases; nucleotides not matched to a gene: 5. Germline CDR1 reads LGHDT; CDR2 reads YNNKEL (reference sequence). CDR3 length: 14 residues. This chain's CDR3 is CASSQGGTGGEQFF. The CDR3 nucleotides read TGTGCCAGCAGCCAAGGAGGGACAGGCGGTGAGCAGTTCTTC.

This chain links TRBV6-6 with TRBJ2-3; 9 positions agree with TRBD2. Trimming cost V 5 bases and J 8 bases; bases outside gene matches: 11. Germline V gene sequence: CDR1 MNHNY, CDR2 SVGAGI (reference sequence). The CDR3 extends over 15 amino acids. CDR3 bases: TGTGCCAGCAGTAACCAGCGGGGGGCCACGGGTACGCAGTATTTT. As protein: CASSNQRGATGTQYF.

In its sample, this clone was seen once. The V call is TRBV12-3 or TRBV12-4, the J call TRBJ2-4; D may be TRBD2 (5 bases). This CDR3 has 13 amino acids. With 1 base removed from V and 4 bases from J, the gap between germline ends came to 5 bases. The CDR3 protein is CASSLGGKNIQYF. The DNA for the CDR3 is TGTGCCAGCAGTTTAGGCGGGAAAAACATTCAGTACTTC.

This clone was counted a single time. The gene calls are TRBV5-1 and TRBJ2-2; D unresolved. This CDR3 has 12 amino acids. Between the trimmed V and J ends, which lost 4 bases and 3 bases, there was a span of 4 bases. Germline CDR1 is SGHRS and CDR2 is YFSETQ. CDR3 bases: TGCGCCAGCAGCCCCGACACCGGGGAGCTGTTTTTT. Translated, it gives CASSPDTGELFF. The whole variable domain, filled in from reference TRBV5-1 and TRBJ2-2, reads KAGVTQTPRYLIKTRGQQVTLSCSPISGHRSVSWYQQTPGQGLQFLFEYFSETQRNKGNFPGRFSGRQFSNSRSEMNVSTLELGDSALYLCASSPDTGELFFGEGSRLTVL.

The chain combines TRBV20-1 with TRBJ2-1; D is unclear. Trimming cost V 4 bases and J 7 bases, with 8 bases left between them. This CDR3 has 11 amino acids. The germline V gene encodes CDR1 DFQATT and CDR2 SNEGSKA (reference sequence). The CDR3, as DNA: TGCAGTGCTATAACTCGGAATGAGCAGTTCTTC. This encodes CSAITRNEQFF.

V usage is TRBV5-1 and J usage is TRBJ2-1; D possibly corresponds to TRBD2 (6 bases). The CDR3 extends over 16 amino acids. Trimming left V 0 bases short and J 1 base short, with 11 bases between. In germline, CDR1 is SGHRS, CDR2 YFSETQ. The CDR3 bases are TGCGCCAGCAGCTTGGCCCGGGCGGGGTCCTACAATGAGCAGTTCTTC. Translating gives CASSLARAGSYNEQFF.

V is TRBV11-2 and J is TRBJ2-2; 8 bases are a match to TRBD2. This CDR3 comprises 19 residues. Germline CDR1 is SGHAT and CDR2 is FQNNGV. V lost 2 bases to trimming and J lost 4 bases; unmatched junction nucleotides: 15. The CDR3 spells CASSLIRLQLAAGTGELFF. CDR3 coding DNA: TGTGCCAGCAGCTTAATTCGCCTCCAACTAGCGGCGGGCACCGGGGAGCTGTTTTTT.

The V call is TRBV6-5, the J call TRBJ1-2, with D tentatively TRBD1 (5 bases). V lost 2 bases and J 9 bases, leaving 10 bases between the germline ends. Per the germline V gene, CDR1 is MNHEY and CDR2 is SVGAGI. CDR3 size: 12 residues. CDR3 sequence: CASSYGGGSYTF. CDR3 nucleotides: TGTGCCAGCAGTTACGGTGGGGGGAGCTACACCTTC.

The rearrangement joins TRBV5-3 to TRBJ2-1; TRBD2 might be the D (6 bases). TRBV5-3 is annotated as an ORF whose role is uncertain. V was pared by 7 bases and J by 4 bases, with 15 bases between. The CDR3 is made up of 14 amino acids. For the CDR3, the DNA is TGTGCCAGATCAACTAGCAGCCAGTACAATGAGCAGTTCTTC. It specifies CARSTSSQYNEQFF.

The gene calls are TRBV7-6 and TRBJ2-7; D remains unclear. The CDR3 totals 15 residues. V was pared by 5 bases and J by 0 bases, with 14 bases between. The germline V gene has CDR1 SGHVS and CDR2 FNYEAQ. The CDR3 spells CASSPLAVSSYEQYF. The CDR3 bases are TGTGCCAGCAGCCCGCTGGCCGTCAGCTCCTACGAGCAGTACTTC.

The V gene is TRBV3-1 (or the pseudogene TRBV3-2), the J gene TRBJ2-5, with D possibly being TRBD2 (6 bases). Germline CDR1 LGHDT, CDR2 YNNKEL (reference sequence). This CDR3 is 14 amino acids long. The germline V and J ends were trimmed by 3 bases and 4 bases, with 12 bases remaining between them. Here the CDR3 DNA reads TGTGCCAGCAGCCACGGGGAGGCAATAGAGACCCAGTACTTC. Translating it yields CASSHGEAIETQYF.

The chain employs TRBV6-4 and TRBJ2-3; a weak D match, TRBD1 (5 bases). This CDR3 region has 15 residues. The germline V gene has CDR1 MRHNA and CDR2 SNTAGT. Trimming cost V 3 bases and J 7 bases, with 17 bases left between them. CDR3: CASSEQGTGVNTQYF. The CDR3 nucleotides read TGTGCCAGCAGTGAGCAGGGAACGGGCGTAAATACGCAGTATTTT.

Notes on this clone: In the same sample, other DNA sequences code for this CDR3. This chain links TRBV10-3 with TRBJ2-7; TRBD2 agrees at 7 bases. V lost 0 bases, J lost 7 bases, and 0 bases stayed unmatched. The germline V gene encodes CDR1 ENHRY and CDR2 SYGVKD. This CDR3 has 12 residues. The CDR3 protein is CAISESGGEQYF. The CDR3, as DNA: TGTGCCATCAGTGAGTCGGGGGGGGAGCAGTACTTC.

The rearrangement joins TRBV29-1 to TRBJ1-1; TRBD1 matches 7 bases. CDR1 and CDR2 (germline): SQVTM, ANQGSEA. The V and J ends lost 5 bases and 0 bases, in that order; junction bases with no gene match: 3. CDR3 size: 13 residues. CDR3 region: CSVTGQLNTEAFF. The CDR3, as DNA: TGCAGCGTTACGGGACAGCTGAACACTGAAGCTTTCTTT.

The chain is built from TRBV6-5 and TRBJ1-1; D remains ambiguous. The CDR3 contains 13 residues. Germline lookup yields CDR1 MNHEY and CDR2 SVGAGI. Trimming took 4 bases from V and 0 from J, leaving 6 bases between them. Here the CDR3 reads CASSSGLNTEAFF. The CDR3 DNA reads as TGTGCCAGCAGTTCCGGGTTGAACACTGAAGCTTTCTTT.

The chain carries TRBV3-1 (or the pseudogene TRBV3-2) and TRBJ2-1; D gene uncertain. The CDR3 has 14 residues. Germline V gene sequence: CDR1 LGHDT, CDR2 YNNKEL (reference sequence). V lost 0 bases, J lost 3 bases, and 6 bases lay in between. DNA for the CDR3: TGTGCCAGCAGCCAAGACGGGTTCTACAATGAGCAGTTCTTC. This encodes CASSQDGFYNEQFF.

The chain has TRBV6-6 and TRBJ2-7; TRBD2 aligns across 7 bases. The CDR3 sequence is 13 residues long. Trimming took 6 bases from V and 7 from J; bases not matched to a gene: 9. Germline values: CDR1 MNHNY, CDR2 SVGAGI (reference sequence). The CDR3 reads CASRGGTTGEQYF. The CDR3 nucleotides are TGTGCCAGCAGGGGGGGGACTACGGGAGAGCAGTACTTC.

The chain employs TRBV15 and TRBJ2-7, with D perhaps TRBD1 (6 bases). This CDR3 comprises 15 residues. V was cut by 1 base and J by 5 bases, with 15 bases left in between. Germline CDR1 LNHNV, CDR2 YYDKDF (reference sequence). The CDR3 loop is CATSRVLGGKDEQYF. DNA of the CDR3: TGTGCCACCAGCAGAGTACTAGGGGGAAAGGACGAGCAGTACTTC.

The chain has TRBV5-4 and TRBJ2-3; possibly TRBD2 for D (5 bases). This CDR3 contains 17 residues. Trimming took off 2 bases at V and 2 bases at J, with 18 bases between the two ends. Per the germline V gene, CDR1 is SGHNT and CDR2 is YYREEE (reference sequence). DNA for the CDR3: TGTGCCAGCAGCTTTCCTTCCTCCACGGGGATCACAGATACGCAGTATTTT. Protein sequence: CASSFPSSTGITDTQYF.